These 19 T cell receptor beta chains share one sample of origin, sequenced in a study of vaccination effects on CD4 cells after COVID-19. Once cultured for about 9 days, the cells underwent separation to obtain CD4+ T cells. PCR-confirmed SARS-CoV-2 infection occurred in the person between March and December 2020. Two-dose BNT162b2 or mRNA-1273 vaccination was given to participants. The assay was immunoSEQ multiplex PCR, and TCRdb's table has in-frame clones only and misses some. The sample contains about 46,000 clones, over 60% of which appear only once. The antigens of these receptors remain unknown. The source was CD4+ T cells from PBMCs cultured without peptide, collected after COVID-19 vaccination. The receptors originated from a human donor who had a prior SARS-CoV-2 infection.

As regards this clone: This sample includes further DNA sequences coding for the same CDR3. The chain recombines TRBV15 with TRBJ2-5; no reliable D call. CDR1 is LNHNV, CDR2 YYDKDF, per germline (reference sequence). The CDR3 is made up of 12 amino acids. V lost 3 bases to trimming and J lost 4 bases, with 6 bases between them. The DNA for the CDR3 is TGTGCCACCAGCAGGGGCCGAGAGACCCAGTACTTC. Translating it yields CATSRGRETQYF. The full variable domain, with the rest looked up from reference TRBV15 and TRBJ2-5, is DAMVIQNPRYQVTQFGKPVTLSCSQTLNHNVMYWYQQKSSQAPKLLFHYYDKDFNNEADTPDNFQSRRPNTSFCFLDIRSPGLGDTAMYLCATSRGRETQYFGPGTRLLVL.

Here the CDR3 reads CASSLGLVANEKLFF. The CDR3, as DNA: TGTGCCAGCAGCTTGGGGCTTGTGGCTAATGAAAAACTGTTTTTT. The chain is built from TRBV5-6 and TRBJ1-4; no reliable D call. The germline V gene encodes CDR1 SGHDT and CDR2 YYEEEE. Trimming left V 0 bases short and J 3 bases short, with 9 bases between. CDR3 length: 15 residues. Full variable domain (rest looked up from reference TRBV5-6 and TRBJ1-4): DAGVTQSPTHLIKTRGQQVTLRCSPKSGHDTVSWYQQALGQGPQFIFQYYEEEERQRGNFPDRFSGHQFPNYSSELNVNALLLGDSALYLCASSLGLVANEKLFFGSGTQLSVL.

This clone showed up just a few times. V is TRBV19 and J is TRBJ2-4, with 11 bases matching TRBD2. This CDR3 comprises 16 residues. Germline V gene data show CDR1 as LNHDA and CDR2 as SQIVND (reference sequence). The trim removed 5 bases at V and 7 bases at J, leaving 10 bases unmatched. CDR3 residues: CASSFLAGGPGNIQYF. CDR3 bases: TGTGCCAGTAGTTTCTTAGCGGGAGGGCCAGGGAACATTCAGTACTTC.

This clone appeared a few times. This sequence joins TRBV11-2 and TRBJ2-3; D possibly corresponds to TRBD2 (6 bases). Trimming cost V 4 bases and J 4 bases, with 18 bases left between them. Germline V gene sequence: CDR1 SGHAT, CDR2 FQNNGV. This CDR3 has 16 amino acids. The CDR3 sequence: CASSSTRPKPPDTQYF. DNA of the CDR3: TGTGCCAGCAGCTCGACTAGGCCCAAGCCCCCAGATACGCAGTATTTT. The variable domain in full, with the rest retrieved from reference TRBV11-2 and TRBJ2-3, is EAGVAQSPRYKIIEKRQSVAFWCNPISGHATLYWYQQILGQGPKLLIQFQNNGVVDDSQLPKDRFSAERLKGVDSTLKIQPAKLEDSAVYLCASSSTRPKPPDTQYFGPGTRLTVL.

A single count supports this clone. The DNA of the CDR3 is TGTGCCAGCAGCCGCGGGGGCCTTTACAATGAGCAGTTCTTC. Protein sequence: CASSRGGLYNEQFF. V and J are TRBV11-1 and TRBJ2-1; maybe TRBD2 (7 bases). The length of the CDR3 is 14 residues. Trimming shortened V by 5 bases and J by 4 bases, and 12 bases separated the two germline ends. Germline CDR1 SGHAT, CDR2 FQDESV (reference sequence).

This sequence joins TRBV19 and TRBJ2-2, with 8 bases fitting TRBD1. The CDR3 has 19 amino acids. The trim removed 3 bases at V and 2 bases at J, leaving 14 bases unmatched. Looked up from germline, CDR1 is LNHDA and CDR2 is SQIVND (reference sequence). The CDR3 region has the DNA TGTGCCAGTAGTATCGTAGGACAGGGACTGCTGGGCAACACCGGGGAGCTGTTTTTT. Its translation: CASSIVGQGLLGNTGELFF.

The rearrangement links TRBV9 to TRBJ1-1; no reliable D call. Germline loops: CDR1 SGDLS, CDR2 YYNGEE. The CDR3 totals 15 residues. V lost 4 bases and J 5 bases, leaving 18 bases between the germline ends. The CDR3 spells CASSFSTGRYTEAFF. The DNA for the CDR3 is TGTGCCAGCAGCTTCTCCACGGGGAGATATACTGAAGCTTTCTTT.

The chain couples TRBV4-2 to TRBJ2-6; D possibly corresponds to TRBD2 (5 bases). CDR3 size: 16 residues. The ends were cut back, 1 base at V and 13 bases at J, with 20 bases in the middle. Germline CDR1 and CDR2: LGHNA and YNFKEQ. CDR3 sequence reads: CASSQGGQEAVEVLTF. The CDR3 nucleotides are TGTGCCAGCAGCCAAGGAGGGCAGGAGGCAGTCGAGGTCCTGACTTTC.

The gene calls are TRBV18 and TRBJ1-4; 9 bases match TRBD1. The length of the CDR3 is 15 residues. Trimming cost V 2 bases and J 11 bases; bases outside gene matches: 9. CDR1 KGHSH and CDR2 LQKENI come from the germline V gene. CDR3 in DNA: TGTGCCAGCTCACCAGGCTGGGGACAGGGAGGGAAACTGTTTTTT. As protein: CASSPGWGQGGKLFF.

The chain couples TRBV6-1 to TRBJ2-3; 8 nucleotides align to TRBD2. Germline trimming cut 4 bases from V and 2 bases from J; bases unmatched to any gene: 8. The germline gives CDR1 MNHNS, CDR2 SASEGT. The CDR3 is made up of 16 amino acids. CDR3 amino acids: CASSVISGDHTDTQYF. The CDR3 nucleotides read TGTGCCAGCAGTGTAATTAGCGGGGATCACACAGATACGCAGTATTTT.

The CDR3 coding sequence is TGCGCCAGCAGCTTGGGGCGGGGGGGGCTTACCTACGAGCAGTACTTC. Translation gives CASSLGRGGLTYEQYF. The gene calls are TRBV5-1 and TRBJ2-7; TRBD2 matches at 9 bases. The trim removed 0 bases at V and 2 bases at J, leaving 6 bases unmatched. The germline V gene encodes CDR1 SGHRS and CDR2 YFSETQ. The CDR3 contains 16 residues.

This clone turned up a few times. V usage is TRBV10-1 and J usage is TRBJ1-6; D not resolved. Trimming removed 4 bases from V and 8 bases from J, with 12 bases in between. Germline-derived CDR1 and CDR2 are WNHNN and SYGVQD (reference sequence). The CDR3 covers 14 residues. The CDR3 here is CASSVQEVDSPLHF. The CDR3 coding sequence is TGCGCCAGCAGTGTGCAGGAGGTGGATTCACCCCTCCACTTT.

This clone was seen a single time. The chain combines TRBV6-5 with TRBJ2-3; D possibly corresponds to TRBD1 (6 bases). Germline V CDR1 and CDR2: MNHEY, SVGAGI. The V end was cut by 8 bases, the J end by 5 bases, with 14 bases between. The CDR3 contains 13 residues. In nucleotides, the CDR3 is TGTGCCAGCTGTACAGGGCATGAAGATACGCAGTATTTT. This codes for CASCTGHEDTQYF.

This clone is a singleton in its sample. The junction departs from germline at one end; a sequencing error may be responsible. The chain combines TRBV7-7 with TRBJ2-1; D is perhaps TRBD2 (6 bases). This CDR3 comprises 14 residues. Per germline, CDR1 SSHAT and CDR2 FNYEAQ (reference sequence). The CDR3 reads CASSRGLSYNEQFF. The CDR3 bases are TGTGCTAGCAGCCGAGGACTATCCTACAATGAGCAGTTCTTC.

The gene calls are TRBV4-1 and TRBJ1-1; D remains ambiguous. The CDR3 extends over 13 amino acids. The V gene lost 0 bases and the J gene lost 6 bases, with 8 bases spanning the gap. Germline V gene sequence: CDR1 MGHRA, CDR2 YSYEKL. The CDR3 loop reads CASSQDVRAEAFF. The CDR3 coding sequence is TGCGCCAGCAGCCAAGATGTGAGAGCTGAAGCTTTCTTT.

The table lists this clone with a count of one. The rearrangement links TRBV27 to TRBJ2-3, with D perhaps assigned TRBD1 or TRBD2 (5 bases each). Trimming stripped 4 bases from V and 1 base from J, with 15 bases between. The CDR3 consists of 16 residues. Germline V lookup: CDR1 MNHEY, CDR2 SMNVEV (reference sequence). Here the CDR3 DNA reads TGTGCCAGCAGTTCGGGACCAGATCTGGGCACAGATACGCAGTATTTT. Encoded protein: CASSSGPDLGTDTQYF.

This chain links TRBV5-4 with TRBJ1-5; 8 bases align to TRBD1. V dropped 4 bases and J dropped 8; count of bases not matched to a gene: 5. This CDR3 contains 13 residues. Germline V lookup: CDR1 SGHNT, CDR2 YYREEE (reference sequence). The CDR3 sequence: CASSAGGREPQHF. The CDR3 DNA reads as TGTGCCAGCAGCGCAGGGGGCCGGGAGCCCCAGCATTTT.

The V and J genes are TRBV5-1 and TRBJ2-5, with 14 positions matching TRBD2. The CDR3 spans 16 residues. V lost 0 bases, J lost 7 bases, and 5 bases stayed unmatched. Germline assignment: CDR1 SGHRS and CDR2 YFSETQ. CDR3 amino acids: CASSLGLAGGPVTQYF. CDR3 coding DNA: TGCGCCAGCAGCTTGGGACTAGCGGGAGGGCCCGTGACCCAGTACTTC.

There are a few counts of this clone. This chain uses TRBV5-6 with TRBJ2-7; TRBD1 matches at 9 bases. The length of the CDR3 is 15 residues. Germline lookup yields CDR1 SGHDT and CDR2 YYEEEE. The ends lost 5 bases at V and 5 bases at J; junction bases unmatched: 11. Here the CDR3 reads CASSSGTGPSHEQYF. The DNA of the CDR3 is TGTGCCAGCAGTTCCGGGACAGGGCCTTCTCACGAGCAGTACTTC.